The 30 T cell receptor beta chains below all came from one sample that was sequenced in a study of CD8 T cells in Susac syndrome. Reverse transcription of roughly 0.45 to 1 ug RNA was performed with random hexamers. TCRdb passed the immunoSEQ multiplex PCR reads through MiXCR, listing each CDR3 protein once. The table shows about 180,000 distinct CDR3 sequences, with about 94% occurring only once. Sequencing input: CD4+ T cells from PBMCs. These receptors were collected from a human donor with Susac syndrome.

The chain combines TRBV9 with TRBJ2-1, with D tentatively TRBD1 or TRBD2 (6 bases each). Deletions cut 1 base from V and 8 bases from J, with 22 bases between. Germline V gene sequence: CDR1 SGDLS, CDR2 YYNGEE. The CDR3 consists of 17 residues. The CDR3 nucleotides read TGTGCCAGCAGCGTAATAGGGGGGCCACGGGATACAGATGAGCAGTTCTTC. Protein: CASSVIGGPRDTDEQFF.

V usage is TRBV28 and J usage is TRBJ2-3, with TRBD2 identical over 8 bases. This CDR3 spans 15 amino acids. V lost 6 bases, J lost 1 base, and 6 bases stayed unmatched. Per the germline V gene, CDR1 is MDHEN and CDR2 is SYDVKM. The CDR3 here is CASSPSGSGTDTQYF. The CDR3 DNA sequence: TGTGCCAGCAGCCCCAGCGGGAGCGGCACAGATACGCAGTATTTT. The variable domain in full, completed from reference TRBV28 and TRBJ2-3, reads DVKVTQSSRYLVKRTGEKVFLECVQDMDHENMFWYRQDPGLGLRLIYFSYDVKMKEKGDIPEGYSVSREKKERFSLILESASTNQTSMYLCASSPSGSGTDTQYFGPGTRLTVL.

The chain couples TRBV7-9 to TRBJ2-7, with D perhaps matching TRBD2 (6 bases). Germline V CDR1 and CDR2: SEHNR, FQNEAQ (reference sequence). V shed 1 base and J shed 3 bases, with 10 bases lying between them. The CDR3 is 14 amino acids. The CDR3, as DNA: TGTGCCAGCAGCTTAGAAGGGACTTACTACGAGCAGTACTTC. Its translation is CASSLEGTYYEQYF.

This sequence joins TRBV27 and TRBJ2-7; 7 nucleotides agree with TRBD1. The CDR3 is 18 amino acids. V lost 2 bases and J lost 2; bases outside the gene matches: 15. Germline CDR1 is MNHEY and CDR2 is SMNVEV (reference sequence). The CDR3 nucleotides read TGTGCCAGCAGTTTAGCCCCAACGCTGAGGGACAGAACCTACGAGCAGTACTTC. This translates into CASSLAPTLRDRTYEQYF.

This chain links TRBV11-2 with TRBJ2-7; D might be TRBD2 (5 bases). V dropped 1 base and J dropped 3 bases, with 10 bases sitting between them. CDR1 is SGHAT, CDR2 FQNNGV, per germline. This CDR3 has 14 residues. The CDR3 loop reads CASSLAGLGYEQYF. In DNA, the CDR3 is TGTGCCAGCAGCTTAGCCGGACTCGGCTACGAGCAGTACTTC.

In nucleotides, the CDR3 is TGTGCCAGCAGCTTAGGACGGGCTAACTATGGCTACACCTTC. Translation gives CASSLGRANYGYTF. This rearrangement joins TRBV7-2 to TRBJ1-2; D is unclear. Germline V gene sequence: CDR1 SGHTA, CDR2 FQGNSA. Trimming took off 1 base at V and 0 bases at J, with 6 bases between the two ends. The CDR3 runs to 14 residues.

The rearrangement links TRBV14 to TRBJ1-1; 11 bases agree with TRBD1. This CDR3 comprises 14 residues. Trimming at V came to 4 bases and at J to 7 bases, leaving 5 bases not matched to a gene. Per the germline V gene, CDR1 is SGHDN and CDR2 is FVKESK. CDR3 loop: CASSLGQGVREAFF. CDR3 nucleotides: TGTGCCAGCAGCCTGGGACAGGGGGTGCGTGAAGCTTTCTTT.

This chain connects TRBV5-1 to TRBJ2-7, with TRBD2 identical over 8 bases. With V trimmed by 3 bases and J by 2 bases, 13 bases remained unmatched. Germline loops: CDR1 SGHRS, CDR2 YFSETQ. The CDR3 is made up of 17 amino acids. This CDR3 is CASSSGVAGQLTYEQYF. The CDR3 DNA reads TGCGCCAGCAGCTCCGGAGTAGCGGGGCAACTCACCTACGAGCAGTACTTC.

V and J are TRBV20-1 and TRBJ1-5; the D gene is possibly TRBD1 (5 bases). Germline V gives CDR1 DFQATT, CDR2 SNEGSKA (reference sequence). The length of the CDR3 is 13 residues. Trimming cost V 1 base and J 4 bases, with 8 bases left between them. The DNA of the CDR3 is TGCAGTGCTAGAGGACAGCAGAATCAGCCCCAGCATTTT. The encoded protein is CSARGQQNQPQHF.

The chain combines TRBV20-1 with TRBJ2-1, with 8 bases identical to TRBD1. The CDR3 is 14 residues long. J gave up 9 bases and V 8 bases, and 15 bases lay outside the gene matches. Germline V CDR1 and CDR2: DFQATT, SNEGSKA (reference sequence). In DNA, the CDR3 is TGCAGTATACTAGGGGGCAGGGGGCTTGCTGAGCAGTTCTTC. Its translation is CSILGGRGLAEQFF.

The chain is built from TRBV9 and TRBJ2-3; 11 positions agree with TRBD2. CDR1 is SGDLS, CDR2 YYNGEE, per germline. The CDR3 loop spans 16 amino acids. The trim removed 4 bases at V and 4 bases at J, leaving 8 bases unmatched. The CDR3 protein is CASSPVTSGSSDTQYF. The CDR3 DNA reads TGTGCCAGCAGCCCCGTCACTAGCGGGAGTTCAGATACGCAGTATTTT.

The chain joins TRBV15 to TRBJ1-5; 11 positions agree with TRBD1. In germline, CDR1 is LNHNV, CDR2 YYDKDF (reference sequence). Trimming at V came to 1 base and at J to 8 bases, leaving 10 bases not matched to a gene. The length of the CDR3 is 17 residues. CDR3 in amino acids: CATSRAGTGGIRKPQHF. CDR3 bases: TGTGCCACCAGCAGAGCCGGGACAGGGGGTATCAGAAAGCCCCAGCATTTT.

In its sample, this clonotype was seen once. The CDR3 DNA reads TGTGCCAGCAGCGTAGGTCACGACAGGGGTCACGAGCAGTACTTC. Translation gives CASSVGHDRGHEQYF. This chain joins TRBV9 and TRBJ2-7; TRBD1 agrees at 8 bases. CDR3 length: 15 amino acids. Germline V gene data show CDR1 as SGDLS and CDR2 as YYNGEE. Trimming cost V 0 bases and J 5 bases; bases outside gene matches: 7.

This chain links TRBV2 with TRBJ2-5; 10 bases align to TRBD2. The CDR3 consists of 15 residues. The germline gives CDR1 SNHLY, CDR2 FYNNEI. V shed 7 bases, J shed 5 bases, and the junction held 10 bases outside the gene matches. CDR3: CASTLRTSGGETQYF. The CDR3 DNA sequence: TGTGCCAGCACTCTACGGACTAGCGGCGGGGAGACCCAGTACTTC.

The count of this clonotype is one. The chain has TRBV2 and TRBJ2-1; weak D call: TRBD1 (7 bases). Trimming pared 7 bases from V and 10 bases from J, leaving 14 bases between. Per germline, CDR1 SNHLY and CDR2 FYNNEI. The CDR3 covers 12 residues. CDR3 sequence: CASTYAGGEQFF. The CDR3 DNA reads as TGTGCCAGCACCTACGCAGGGGGGGAGCAGTTCTTC.

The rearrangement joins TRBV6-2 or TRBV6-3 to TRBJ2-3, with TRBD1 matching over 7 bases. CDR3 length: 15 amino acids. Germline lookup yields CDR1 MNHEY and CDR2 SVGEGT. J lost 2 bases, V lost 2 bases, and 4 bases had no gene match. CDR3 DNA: TGTGCCAGCAGTTACCCCGACAGGGACACAGATACGCAGTATTTT. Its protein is CASSYPDRDTDTQYF.

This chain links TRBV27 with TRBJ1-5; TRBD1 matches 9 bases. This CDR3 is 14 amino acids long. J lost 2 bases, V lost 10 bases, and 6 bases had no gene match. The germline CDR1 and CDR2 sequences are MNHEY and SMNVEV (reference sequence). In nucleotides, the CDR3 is TGTGCCACCGCGGACAGGGGAGGCAATCAGCCCCAGCATTTT. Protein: CATADRGGNQPQHF.

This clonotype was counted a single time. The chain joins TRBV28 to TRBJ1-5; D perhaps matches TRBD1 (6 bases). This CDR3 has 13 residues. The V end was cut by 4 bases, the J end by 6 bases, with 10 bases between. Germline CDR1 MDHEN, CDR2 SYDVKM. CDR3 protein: CASSYGRGQPQHF. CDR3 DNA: TGTGCCAGCAGTTACGGCAGGGGTCAGCCCCAGCATTTT.

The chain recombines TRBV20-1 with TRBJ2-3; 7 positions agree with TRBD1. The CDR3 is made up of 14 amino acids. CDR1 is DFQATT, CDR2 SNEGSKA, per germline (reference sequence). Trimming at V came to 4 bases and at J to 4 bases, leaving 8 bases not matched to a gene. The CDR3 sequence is CSANDRAASDTQYF. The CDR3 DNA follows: TGCAGTGCTAACGACAGGGCGGCCTCAGATACGCAGTATTTT.

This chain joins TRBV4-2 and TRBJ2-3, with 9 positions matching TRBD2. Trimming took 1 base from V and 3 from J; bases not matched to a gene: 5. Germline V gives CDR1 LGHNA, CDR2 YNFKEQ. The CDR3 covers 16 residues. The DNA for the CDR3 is TGTGCCAGCAGCCAAGCCAGCAGCGGGAGGACAGATACGCAGTATTTT. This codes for CASSQASSGRTDTQYF.

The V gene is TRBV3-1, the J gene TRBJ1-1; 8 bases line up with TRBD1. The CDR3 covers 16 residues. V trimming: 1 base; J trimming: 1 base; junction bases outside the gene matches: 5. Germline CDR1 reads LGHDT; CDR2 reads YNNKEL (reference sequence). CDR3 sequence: CASSQGPGTGNTEAFF. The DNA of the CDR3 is TGTGCCAGCAGCCAAGGTCCCGGGACAGGGAACACTGAAGCTTTCTTT. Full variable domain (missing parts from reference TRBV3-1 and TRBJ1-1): DTAVSQTPKYLVTQMGNDKSIKCEQNLGHDTMYWYKQDSKKFLKIMFSYNNKELIINETVPNRFSPKSPDKAHLNLHINSLELGDSAVYFCASSQGPGTGNTEAFFGQGTRLTVV.

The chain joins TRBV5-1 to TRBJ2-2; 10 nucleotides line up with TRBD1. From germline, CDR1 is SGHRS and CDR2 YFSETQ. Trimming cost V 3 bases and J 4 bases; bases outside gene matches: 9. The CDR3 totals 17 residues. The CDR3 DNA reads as TGCGCCAGCAGCTCCATCGGACAGGGGGAGAGCACCGGGGAGCTGTTTTTT. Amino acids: CASSSIGQGESTGELFF.

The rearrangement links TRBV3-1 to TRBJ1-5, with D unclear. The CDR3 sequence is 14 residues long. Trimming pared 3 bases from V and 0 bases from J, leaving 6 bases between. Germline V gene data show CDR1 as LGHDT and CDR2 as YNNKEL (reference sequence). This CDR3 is CASSHQYSNQPQHF. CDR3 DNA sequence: TGTGCCAGCAGCCACCAGTATAGCAATCAGCCCCAGCATTTT.

In DNA form, the CDR3 reads TGCAGTGCTGGTGGACTGGCGGGAGGGCCTGGTGAGACCCAGTACTTC. It codes for CSAGGLAGGPGETQYF. This chain joins TRBV20-1 and TRBJ2-5; TRBD2 aligns across 9 bases. V gave up 5 bases and J gave up 5 bases; unmatched junction bases: 15. CDR3 size: 16 residues. Germline CDR1 DFQATT, CDR2 SNEGSKA (reference sequence).

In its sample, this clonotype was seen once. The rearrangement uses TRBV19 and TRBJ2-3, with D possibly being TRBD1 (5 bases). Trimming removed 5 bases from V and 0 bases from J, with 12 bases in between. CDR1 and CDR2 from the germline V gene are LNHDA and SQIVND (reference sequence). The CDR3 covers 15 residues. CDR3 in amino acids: CASSSTGSSTDTQYF. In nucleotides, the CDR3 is TGTGCCAGTAGTTCAACAGGTTCTAGCACAGATACGCAGTATTTT.

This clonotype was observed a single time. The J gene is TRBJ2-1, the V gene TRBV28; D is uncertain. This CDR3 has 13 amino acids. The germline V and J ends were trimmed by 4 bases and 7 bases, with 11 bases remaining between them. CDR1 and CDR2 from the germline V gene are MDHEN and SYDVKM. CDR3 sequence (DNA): TGTGCCAGCAGTTCCGGGCCGTCAAATGAGCAGTTCTTC. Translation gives CASSSGPSNEQFF.

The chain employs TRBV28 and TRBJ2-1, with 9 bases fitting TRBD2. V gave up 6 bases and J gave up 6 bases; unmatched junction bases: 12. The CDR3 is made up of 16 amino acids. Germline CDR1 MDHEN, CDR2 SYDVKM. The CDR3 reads CASSSRTSVKFNEQFF. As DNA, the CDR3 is TGTGCCAGCAGCTCCCGGACTAGCGTAAAGTTCAATGAGCAGTTCTTC.

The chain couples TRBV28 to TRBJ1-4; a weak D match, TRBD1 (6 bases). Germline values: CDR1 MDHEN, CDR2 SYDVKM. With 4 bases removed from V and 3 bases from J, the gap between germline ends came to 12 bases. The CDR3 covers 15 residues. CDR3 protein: CASSSRGAANEKLFF. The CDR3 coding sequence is TGTGCCAGCAGTTCCAGGGGCGCAGCTAATGAAAAACTGTTTTTT.

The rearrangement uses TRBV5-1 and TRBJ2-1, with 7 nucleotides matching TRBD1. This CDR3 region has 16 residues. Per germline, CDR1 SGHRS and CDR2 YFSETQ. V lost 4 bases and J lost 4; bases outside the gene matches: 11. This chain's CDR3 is CASSPRQGRSYNEQFF. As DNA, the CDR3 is TGCGCCAGCAGCCCGAGACAGGGAAGATCGTACAATGAGCAGTTCTTC.

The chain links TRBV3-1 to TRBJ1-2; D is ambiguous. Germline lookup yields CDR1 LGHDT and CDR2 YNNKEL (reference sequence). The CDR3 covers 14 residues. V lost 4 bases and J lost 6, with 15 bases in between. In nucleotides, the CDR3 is TGTGCCAGCAGCCTTCCGGGCGGGCAGGATGGCTACACCTTC. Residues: CASSLPGGQDGYTF. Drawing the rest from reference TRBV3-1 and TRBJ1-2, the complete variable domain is DTAVSQTPKYLVTQMGNDKSIKCEQNLGHDTMYWYKQDSKKFLKIMFSYNNKELIINETVPNRFSPKSPDKAHLNLHINSLELGDSAVYFCASSLPGGQDGYTFGSGTRLTVV.